Listed below are T cell receptor beta chains from one sample, sequenced in a study of blood T cells in healthy people across ages. Using its own MiXCR run on the 5' RACE reads, TCRdb lists one record per CDR3 protein. The data contain some 900,000 distinct CDR3 sequences, under 30% of them singletons. The source material was blood. These TCRs come from a woman aged 80 or older in good health. The CDR3 runs from the conserved cysteine through the conserved F or W. Fields, in order: V gene, clone size, D gene, J gene, CDR3 protein, CDR3 DNA. D genes are given only for firm matches. Clone size is stated in some rows and not others, as once, few, many or a class when expanded.

V: TRBV6-1; size: NA; D: TRBD1; J: TRBJ2-3; CDR3: CASSGRDRGSDTQYF; DNA: TGTGCCAGCAGTGGCCGGGACAGGGGGTCGGATACGCAGTATTTT
V: TRBV11-3; size: many; D: TRBD1; J: TRBJ1-2; CDR3: CASSLDPTGANYGYTF; DNA: TGTGCCAGCAGCTTAGACCCGACAGGGGCTAACTATGGCTACACCTTC
V: TRBV6-6; size: many; D: NA; J: TRBJ2-4; CDR3: CATARTEAKNIQYF; DNA: TGTGCTACGGCCAGGACGGAAGCCAAAAACATTCAGTACTTC
V: TRBV29-1; size: few; D: NA; J: TRBJ1-1; CDR3: CSARGQGALGAFF; DNA: TGCAGCGCTCGGGGCCAGGGAGCTTTGGGAGCTTTCTTT
V: TRBV7-9; size: many; D: TRBD2; J: TRBJ2-5; CDR3: CASSLPSGGLQETQYF; DNA: TGTGCCAGCAGCTTACCTAGCGGGGGTTTACAAGAGACCCAGTACTTC
V: TRBV5-1; size: many; D: TRBD1; J: TRBJ1-2; CDR3: CASSGTGSSGYTF; DNA: TGCGCCAGCAGCGGGACAGGGTCATCTGGCTACACCTTC
V: TRBV20-1; size: NA; D: TRBD1; J: TRBJ2-1; CDR3: CSASQGVGYNEQFF; DNA: TGCAGTGCTAGCCAGGGGGTGGGCTACAATGAGCAGTTCTTC
V: TRBV20-1; size: many; D: NA; J: TRBJ2-4; CDR3: CSAKSVTEKNIQYF; DNA: TGCAGTGCTAAGTCCGTGACTGAGAAAAACATTCAGTACTTC
V: TRBV7-9; size: many; D: NA; J: TRBJ2-5; CDR3: CASSFAAGENQETQYF; DNA: TGTGCCAGCAGCTTCGCGGCAGGGGAGAACCAAGAGACCCAGTACTTC
V: TRBV12-3/TRBV12-4; size: NA; D: NA; J: TRBJ1-3; CDR3: CASSLGLAVEGNTIYF; DNA: TGTGCCAGCAGTTTAGGGTTGGCAGTGGAAGGAAACACCATATATTTT
V: TRBV6-5; size: few; D: TRBD1; J: TRBJ1-5; CDR3: CASSAQGVGNQPQHF; DNA: TGTGCCAGCAGTGCGCAGGGGGTAGGTAATCAGCCCCAGCATTTT
V: TRBV7-2; size: NA; D: TRBD1; J: TRBJ1-5; CDR3: CASSPGTGGFFSNQPQHF; DNA: TGTGCCAGCAGCCCAGGGACAGGGGGCTTCTTTAGCAATCAGCCCCAGCATTTT
V: TRBV29-1; size: many; D: NA; J: TRBJ2-5; CDR3: CSVLGATSGETQYF; DNA: TGCAGCGTCTTAGGGGCGACATCCGGGGAGACCCAGTACTTC
V: TRBV21-1; size: NA; D: NA; J: TRBJ1-4; CDR3: CASTDRVSTNERLFF; DNA: TGTGCCAGCACCGACAGGGTTTCAACTAATGAAAGACTGTTTTTT
V: TRBV6-2/TRBV6-3; size: NA; D: NA; J: TRBJ2-1; CDR3: CASTKGGFGYNEQFF; DNA: TGTGCCAGCACCAAGGGGGGGTTTGGATACAATGAGCAGTTCTTC
V: TRBV27; size: many; D: NA; J: TRBJ2-7; CDR3: CASSFLRHSYEQYF; DNA: TGTGCCAGCAGTTTCTTACGCCACTCCTACGAGCAGTACTTC
V: TRBV29-1; size: NA; D: NA; J: TRBJ2-7; CDR3: CSVRQSRYEQYF; DNA: TGCAGCGTCCGACAGAGCCGCTACGAGCAGTACTTC
V: TRBV7-2; size: few; D: TRBD1; J: TRBJ1-1; CDR3: CASSPLGQLGTEAFF; DNA: TGTGCCAGCAGCCCTTTGGGACAGCTCGGCACTGAAGCTTTCTTT
V: TRBV11-3; size: once; D: TRBD2; J: TRBJ2-7; CDR3: CASSQTGLATSYEQYF; DNA: TGTGCCAGCAGCCAAACGGGACTAGCGACCTCCTACGAGCAGTACTTC
V: TRBV5-1; size: many; D: NA; J: TRBJ2-3; CDR3: CASSLRSLGDTQYF; DNA: TGCGCCAGCAGCTTGCGGTCCCTAGGGGATACGCAGTATTTT
V: TRBV20-1; size: few; D: NA; J: TRBJ1-4; CDR3: CSARGLRPQNEKLFF; DNA: TGCAGTGCTAGGGGTCTCCGGCCGCAGAATGAAAAACTGTTTTTT
V: TRBV20-1; size: few; D: NA; J: TRBJ2-3; CDR3: CSALGGGQDTQYF; DNA: TGCAGTGCTCTCGGGGGCGGTCAAGATACGCAGTATTTT
V: TRBV5-1; size: few; D: TRBD1; J: TRBJ1-1; CDR3: CASSPTGARNTEAFF; DNA: TGCGCCAGCAGCCCCACAGGGGCTCGCAACACTGAAGCTTTCTTT
V: TRBV10-3; size: many; D: NA; J: TRBJ2-7; CDR3: CAISVGQAAYEQYF; DNA: TGTGCCATCAGTGTGGGTCAGGCCGCCTACGAGCAGTACTTC
V: TRBV5-1; size: NA; D: TRBD1; J: TRBJ2-5; CDR3: CASSDRDRGTQYF; DNA: TGCGCCAGCAGCGATCGGGACAGGGGGACCCAGTACTTC
V: TRBV9; size: few; D: NA; J: TRBJ2-5; CDR3: CASSLGTPRETRYF; DNA: TGTGCCAGCAGCCTCGGGACACCTCGGGAGACCCGGTACTTC
V: TRBV29-1; size: many; D: TRBD2; J: TRBJ2-3; CDR3: CSVGAGGPYTQYF; DNA: TGCAGCGTGGGAGCGGGGGGGCCGTATACGCAGTATTTT
V: TRBV3-1; size: many; D: NA; J: TRBJ2-2; CDR3: CASSQDNRDTGELFF; DNA: TGTGCCAGCAGCCAAGATAATAGGGATACCGGGGAGCTGTTTTTT
V: TRBV7-2; size: NA; D: NA; J: TRBJ2-7; CDR3: CASSLGASTGSYEQYF; DNA: TGTGCCAGCAGCTTGGGAGCCTCCACCGGCTCCTACGAGCAGTACTTC
V: TRBV6-1; size: many; D: TRBD1; J: TRBJ1-2; CDR3: CASSEAQGAEGYTF; DNA: TGTGCCAGCAGTGAGGCACAGGGGGCGGAGGGCTACACCTTC
V: TRBV6-6; size: many; D: NA; J: TRBJ1-6; CDR3: CASSSVLKDSPLHF; DNA: TGTGCCAGCAGTTCGGTGCTGAAAGATTCACCCCTCCACTTT
V: TRBV28; size: NA; D: NA; J: TRBJ1-5; CDR3: CASSSGRGATQPQHF; DNA: TGTGCCAGCAGTTCGGGACGGGGGGCGACTCAGCCCCAGCATTTT
V: TRBV21-1; size: few; D: NA; J: TRBJ2-7; CDR3: CASSTSDRGAHSSYEQYF; DNA: TGTGCCAGCAGCACCTCGGACAGGGGCGCCCACAGCTCCTACGAGCAGTACTTC
V: TRBV11-2; size: NA; D: TRBD1; J: TRBJ1-6; CDR3: CASSFVGQGGSPPHF; DNA: TGTGCCAGCAGCTTCGTGGGACAGGGAGGTTCACCCCCCCACTTT
V: TRBV3-1; size: many; D: NA; J: TRBJ2-7; CDR3: CASSQEWRYEQYF; DNA: TGTGCCAGCAGCCAAGAGTGGCGCTACGAGCAGTACTTC
V: TRBV5-5; size: NA; D: NA; J: TRBJ2-5; CDR3: CASSLWVGVLETQYF; DNA: TGTGCCAGCAGCTTGTGGGTGGGGGTTCTTGAGACCCAGTACTTC
V: TRBV7-2; size: many; D: TRBD1; J: TRBJ1-4; CDR3: CASSHSRGLREKLFF; DNA: TGTGCCAGCAGTCATTCCAGGGGGCTGCGGGAAAAACTGTTTTTT
V: TRBV6-5; size: NA; D: TRBD1; J: TRBJ1-5; CDR3: CASRPDRGCQPQHF; DNA: TGTGCCAGCAGACCGGACAGGGGATGTCAGCCCCAGCATTTT
V: TRBV6-2/TRBV6-3; size: NA; D: NA; J: TRBJ1-1; CDR3: CASSYFRGTEAFF; DNA: TGTGCCAGCAGTTACTTCAGGGGAACTGAAGCTTTCTTT
V: TRBV12-3/TRBV12-4; size: NA; D: NA; J: TRBJ2-3; CDR3: CASKGLRTDAQYF; DNA: TGTGCCAGCAAGGGACTGCGAACAGATGCGCAGTATTTT
V: TRBV5-1; size: many; D: NA; J: TRBJ2-3; CDR3: CASSLGGSSTDTQYF; DNA: TGTGCCAGCAGCTTAGGTGGTTCTAGCACAGATACGCAGTATTTT